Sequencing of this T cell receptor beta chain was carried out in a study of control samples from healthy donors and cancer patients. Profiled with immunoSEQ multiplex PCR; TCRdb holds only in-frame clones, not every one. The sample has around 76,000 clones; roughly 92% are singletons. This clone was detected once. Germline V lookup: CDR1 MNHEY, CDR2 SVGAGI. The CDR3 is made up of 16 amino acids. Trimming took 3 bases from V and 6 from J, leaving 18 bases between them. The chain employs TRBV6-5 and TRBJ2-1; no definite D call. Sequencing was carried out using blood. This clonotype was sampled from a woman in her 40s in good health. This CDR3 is CASSYVGPAPPNEQFF. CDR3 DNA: TGTGCCAGCAGTTATGTTGGGCCAGCTCCACCCAATGAGCAGTTCTTC.